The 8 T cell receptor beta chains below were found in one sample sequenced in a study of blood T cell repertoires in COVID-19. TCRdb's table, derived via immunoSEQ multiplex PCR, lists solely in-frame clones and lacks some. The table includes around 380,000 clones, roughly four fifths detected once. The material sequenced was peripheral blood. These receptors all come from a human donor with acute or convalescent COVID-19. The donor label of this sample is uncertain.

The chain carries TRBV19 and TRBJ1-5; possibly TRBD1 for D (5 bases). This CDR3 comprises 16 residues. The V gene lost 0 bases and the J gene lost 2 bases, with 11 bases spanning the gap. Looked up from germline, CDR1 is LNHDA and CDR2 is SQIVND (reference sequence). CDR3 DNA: TGTGCCAGTAGTATAGATCCAAGGGGTGGCAATCAGCCCCAGCATTTT. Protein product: CASSIDPRGGNQPQHF.

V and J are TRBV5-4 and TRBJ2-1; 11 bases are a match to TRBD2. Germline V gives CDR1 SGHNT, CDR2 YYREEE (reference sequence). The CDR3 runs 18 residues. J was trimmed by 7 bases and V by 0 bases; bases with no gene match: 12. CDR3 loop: CASSLGSPSGGTLNEQFF. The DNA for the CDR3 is TGTGCCAGCAGCTTGGGGTCCCCTAGCGGGGGGACCCTTAATGAGCAGTTCTTC.

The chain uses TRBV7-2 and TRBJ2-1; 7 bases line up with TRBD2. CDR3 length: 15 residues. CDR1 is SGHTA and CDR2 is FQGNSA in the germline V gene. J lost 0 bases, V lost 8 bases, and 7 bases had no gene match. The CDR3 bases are TGTGCCAGCGGCCCTAGCGGCCTCTCCTACAATGAGCAGTTCTTC. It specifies CASGPSGLSYNEQFF.

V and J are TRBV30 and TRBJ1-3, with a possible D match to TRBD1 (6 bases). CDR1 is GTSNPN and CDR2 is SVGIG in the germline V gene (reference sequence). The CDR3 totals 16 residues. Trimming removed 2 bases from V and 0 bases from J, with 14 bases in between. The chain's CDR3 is CAWSLRDTSSGNTIYF. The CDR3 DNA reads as TGTGCCTGGAGTCTCCGGGACACGAGCTCTGGAAACACCATATATTTT. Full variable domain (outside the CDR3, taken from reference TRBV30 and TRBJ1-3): SQTIHQWPATLVQPVGSPLSLECTVEGTSNPNLYWYRQAAGRGLQLLFYSVGIGQISSEVPQNLSASRPQDRQFILSSKKLLLSDSGFYLCAWSLRDTSSGNTIYFGEGSWLTVV.

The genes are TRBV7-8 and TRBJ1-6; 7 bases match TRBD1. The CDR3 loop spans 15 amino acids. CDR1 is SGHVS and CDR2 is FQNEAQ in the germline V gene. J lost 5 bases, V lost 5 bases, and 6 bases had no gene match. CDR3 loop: CASSLLTGNNSPLHF. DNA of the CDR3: TGTGCCAGCAGCCTCCTGACAGGGAATAATTCACCCCTCCACTTT. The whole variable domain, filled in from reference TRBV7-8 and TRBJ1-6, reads GAGVSQSPRYKVAKRGQDVALRCDPISGHVSLFWYQQALGQGPEFLTYFQNEAQLDKSGLPSDRFFAERPEGSVSTLKIQRTQQEDSAVYLCASSLLTGNNSPLHFGNGTRLTVT.

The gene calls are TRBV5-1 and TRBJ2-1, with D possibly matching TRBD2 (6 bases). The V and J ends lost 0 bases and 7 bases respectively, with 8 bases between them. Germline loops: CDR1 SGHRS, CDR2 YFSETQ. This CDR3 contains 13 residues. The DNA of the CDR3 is TGCGCCAGCAGCTTGGGACTAGGGAATGAGCAGTTCTTC. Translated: CASSLGLGNEQFF.

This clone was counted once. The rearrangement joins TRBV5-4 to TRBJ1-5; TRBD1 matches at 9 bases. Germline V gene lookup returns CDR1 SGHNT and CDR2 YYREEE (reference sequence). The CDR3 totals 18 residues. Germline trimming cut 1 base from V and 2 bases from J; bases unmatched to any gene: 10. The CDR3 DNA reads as TGTGCCAGCAGCTTGTCTATACAGGGGGCTAGTGGCAATCAGCCCCAGCATTTT. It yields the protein CASSLSIQGASGNQPQHF.

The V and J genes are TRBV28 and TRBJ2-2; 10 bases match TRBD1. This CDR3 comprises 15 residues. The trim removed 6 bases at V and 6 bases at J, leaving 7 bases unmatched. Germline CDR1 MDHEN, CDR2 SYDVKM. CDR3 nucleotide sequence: TGTGCCAGCAGCTCCATCGGGACAGGGGCCGGGGAGCTGTTTTTT. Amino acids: CASSSIGTGAGELFF.